The clone carrying this T cell receptor beta chain was counted many times. The CDR3 length is 16 residues. The germline CDR1 and CDR2 sequences are SGHAT and FQNNGV. Deletions cut 1 base from V and 5 bases from J, with 15 bases between. What was amplified from RNA transcripts were TCR beta CDR3 regions. HTBI primers were the set used in a first-round RT-PCR of the TCR CDR3. TCRdb ran MiXCR on the multiplex PCR reads and lists one entry per CDR3 protein. The table includes hundreds of thousands of distinct CDR3 sequences, less than 15% detected once. The record originates from a study of T cells in Graves' hyperthyroidism and ophthalmopathy.

This chain connects TRBV11-2 to TRBJ1-5; D might be TRBD1 (5 bases). The sequence was collected from a woman in her late teens or twenties with Graves' hyperthyroidism. Sequences were obtained from blood. Here the CDR3 reads CASSLAGRGEDQPQHF. CDR3 in DNA: TGTGCCAGCAGCTTAGCGGGACGGGGGGAGGATCAGCCCCAGCATTTT.